Listed here are 18 T cell receptor beta chains from one sample, sequenced in a study of T-cell reconstitution after alpha-beta-depleted transplantation in children. Unique molecular identifiers were incorporated into the prepared TCRbeta library. MiXCR, applied by TCRdb to the PCR reads, yields one record per CDR3 protein. The repertoire holds 600,000 to 700,000 distinct CDR3 sequences, with around 14% as singletons. The specimen comprised PBMCs, sampled before TCRalphabeta/CD19-depleted stem cell transplant. Receptors originate from a girl aged 2 to 9 with congenital amegakaryocytic thrombocytopenia, due to receive a stem cell transplant.

The table lists this clonotype with many counts. This chain links TRBV5-1 with TRBJ2-1, with 8 positions matching TRBD1. The CDR3 covers 16 residues. V shed 0 bases, J shed 5 bases, and the junction held 7 bases outside the gene matches. Germline V CDR1 and CDR2: SGHRS, YFSETQ. CDR3 sequence (DNA): TGCGCCAGCAGCTTGGGCGGAGGGACAGGTAACAATGAGCAGTTCTTC. It specifies CASSLGGGTGNNEQFF.

This clonotype was seen at least ten times. This chain connects TRBV6-1 to TRBJ2-7; D call uncertain. The CDR3 totals 14 residues. With 10 bases removed from V and 1 base from J, the gap between germline ends came to 17 bases. The germline gives CDR1 MNHNS, CDR2 SASEGT. The CDR3 loop reads CATLPSNPSYEQYF. The CDR3 DNA is TGTGCCACGCTACCTTCAAACCCTTCCTACGAGCAGTACTTC.

The chain recombines TRBV7-9 with TRBJ2-1, with a weak D call TRBD1 (5 bases). The germline CDR1 and CDR2 sequences are SEHNR and FQNEAQ (reference sequence). Trimming shortened V by 4 bases and J by 7 bases, and 14 bases separated the two germline ends. CDR3 length: 14 amino acids. The CDR3 DNA reads as TGTGCCAGCAGCTGGGGCAGACCCCCGAATGAGCAGTTCTTC. Amino acids: CASSWGRPPNEQFF.

This clonotype has ten or more counts. This rearrangement joins TRBV5-1 to TRBJ2-3, with 8 bases matching TRBD2. In germline, CDR1 is SGHRS, CDR2 YFSETQ. The CDR3 spans 15 residues. V trimming: 5 bases; J trimming: 4 bases; junction bases outside the gene matches: 9. Here the CDR3 reads CASRDSGMVSDTQYF. DNA for the CDR3: TGCGCCAGCAGGGATAGCGGGATGGTGTCAGATACGCAGTATTTT.

This clonotype was seen repeatedly, ten times or more. V gene TRBV10-3 combines with J gene TRBJ2-1, with 7 nucleotides matching TRBD1. Germline loops: CDR1 ENHRY, CDR2 SYGVKD. The CDR3 consists of 16 residues. The ends lost 3 bases at V and 1 base at J; junction bases unmatched: 6. CDR3 bases: TGTGCCATCAGTGAAAAAACAGGGGTTTCCTACAATGAGCAGTTCTTC. The encoded protein is CAISEKTGVSYNEQFF.

A remark on this clonotype: Germline and junction disagree at one end, which may indicate a read error. The chain combines TRBV7-7 with TRBJ1-1; weak D call: TRBD1 (5 bases). Germline lookup yields CDR1 SSHAT and CDR2 FNYEAQ (reference sequence). There are 13 residues in the CDR3. In DNA form, the CDR3 reads TGTGCCACCAGCTTGACAGAGAACACTGAAGCTTTCTTT. This gives the protein CATSLTENTEAFF.

In its sample, this clonotype was seen many times. CDR3 sequence reads: CSARTPEGSFF. The CDR3 DNA reads as TGCAGTGCTAGAACGCCGGAGGGATCCTTCTTC. V is TRBV20-1 and J is TRBJ2-1, with D possibly being TRBD2 (6 bases). The V gene lost 2 bases and the J gene lost 16 bases, with 15 bases spanning the gap. The V gene's germline CDR1 is DFQATT and CDR2 SNEGSKA (reference sequence). The CDR3 length is 11 residues.

This chain links TRBV4-1 with TRBJ2-1, with D possibly TRBD1 on 7 matching bases. In germline, CDR1 is MGHRA, CDR2 YSYEKL. CDR3 length: 17 amino acids. V lost 5 bases and J 2 bases, leaving 19 bases between the germline ends. CDR3 in DNA: TGCGCCAGCAGCTCACCCCAGGGGGGACGAACCTACAATGAGCAGTTCTTC. It codes for CASSSPQGGRTYNEQFF.

Many counts were recorded for this clonotype. This chain links TRBV5-1 with TRBJ2-7, with D perhaps matching TRBD1 (6 bases). The CDR3 sequence is 15 residues long. Germline V gene lookup returns CDR1 SGHRS and CDR2 YFSETQ. Deletions cut 1 base from V and 3 bases from J, with 14 bases between. The chain's CDR3 is CASSLTPDSIYEQYF. The CDR3 DNA reads TGCGCCAGCAGCTTGACGCCGGACAGCATCTACGAGCAGTACTTC.

This clonotype was seen at least ten times. The chain employs TRBV7-8 and TRBJ2-4, with TRBD2 matching 7 bases. The V gene end was trimmed by 1 base and the J gene end by 0 bases; junction bases not matched to a gene: 9. Germline CDR1 SGHVS, CDR2 FQNEAQ. CDR3 length equals 18 residues. The CDR3: CASSLEGKVAGAKNIQYF. The CDR3 region has the DNA TGTGCCAGCAGCTTAGAAGGGAAGGTAGCGGGAGCCAAAAACATTCAGTACTTC.

This clonotype was recorded a few times. The J gene is TRBJ2-4, the V gene TRBV6-1, with 7 positions matching TRBD2. In germline, CDR1 is MNHNS, CDR2 SASEGT. This CDR3 region has 13 residues. The junction had 4 bases not matched to a gene; V was cut back by 8 bases and J by 3 bases. The CDR3 DNA sequence: TGTGCCAGCGGGGAGGGTCTCAAAAACATTCAGTACTTC. Its protein product is CASGEGLKNIQYF.

Concerning this clonotype: The CDR3 does not end in the conserved phenylalanine or tryptophan, so this is likely a read error. The CDR3 loop is CASSLWDLDYEQYS. CDR3 sequence (DNA): TGTGCCAGCAGCTTATGGGACTTAGACTACGAGCAGTACTCC. The chain employs TRBV7-9 and TRBJ2-7; D is possibly TRBD2 (6 bases). Germline values: CDR1 SEHNR, CDR2 FQNEAQ (reference sequence). V was clipped by 2 bases and J by 3 bases, with 11 bases between them. This CDR3 comprises 14 residues.

This clonotype has ten or more counts. The V call is TRBV5-1, the J call TRBJ2-7; 7 bases fit TRBD2. The trim removed 0 bases at V and 0 bases at J, leaving 9 bases unmatched. The CDR3 is 17 residues long. Germline-derived CDR1 and CDR2 are SGHRS and YFSETQ. The CDR3 here is CASSLAPGTMSSYEQYF. The CDR3 DNA reads TGCGCCAGCAGCTTGGCCCCTGGGACTATGAGCTCCTACGAGCAGTACTTC.

In its sample, this clonotype was seen many times. V usage is TRBV11-2 and J usage is TRBJ2-1, with 10 bases lining up with TRBD2. V lost 5 bases to trimming and J lost 3 bases; unmatched junction nucleotides: 13. The germline CDR1 and CDR2 sequences are SGHAT and FQNNGV. The CDR3 sequence is 18 residues long. The CDR3 DNA is TGTGCCAGCAGCCATCGACCCGGGACTAGCGATTACTACAATGAGCAGTTCTTC. It yields the protein CASSHRPGTSDYYNEQFF.

The J gene is TRBJ1-2, the V gene TRBV28; D is ambiguous. Trimming removed 7 bases at V and 6 bases at J, with 12 bases between. The CDR3 length is 12 residues. Germline V CDR1 and CDR2: MDHEN, SYDVKM. CDR3: CASTPFLNGYTF. In DNA, the CDR3 is TGTGCCAGCACCCCTTTTCTGAATGGCTACACCTTC.

There are many counts of this clonotype. The chain is built from TRBV20-1 and TRBJ2-3; TRBD2 aligns across 8 bases. Germline-derived CDR1 and CDR2 are DFQATT and SNEGSKA (reference sequence). The V gene end was trimmed by 3 bases and the J gene end by 1 base; junction bases not matched to a gene: 6. The CDR3 has 15 amino acids. In DNA form, the CDR3 reads TGCAGTGCTAGTTCGGAGACTAGCGGCACAGATACGCAGTATTTT. Its translation is CSASSETSGTDTQYF.

The gene calls are TRBV12-3 or TRBV12-4 and TRBJ2-3; 8 positions agree with TRBD2. The CDR3 has 18 amino acids. After removal of 1 base from V and 5 bases from J, the junction contained 14 bases not matched to a gene. CDR3 DNA sequence: TGTGCCAGCAGTTTAGTGTCCGGGGCAGCGGGAGCGATAGATACGCAGTATTTT. Its protein product is CASSLVSGAAGAIDTQYF.

This clonotype showed up just a few times. The chain recombines TRBV27 with TRBJ2-7; 9 bases match TRBD1. This CDR3 comprises 15 residues. V trimming: 5 bases; J trimming: 6 bases; junction bases outside the gene matches: 11. Germline V gene lookup returns CDR1 MNHEY and CDR2 SMNVEV (reference sequence). The CDR3 sequence: CASSPRGTGLSEQYF. CDR3 coding DNA: TGTGCCAGCAGTCCCAGGGGGACAGGGCTTTCCGAGCAGTACTTC.